Below are 26 T cell receptor beta chains sequenced from a single sample in a study of T-cell reconstitution after alpha-beta-depleted transplantation in children (dated by TCRdb to the mid-2010s). Libraries came from PCR. The data were produced on an Illumina HiSeq 2500. TCR libraries were prepared with molecular barcoding, using unique molecular identifiers to normalize TCRbeta repertoire quantification. TCRdb trimmed the raw reads at Q25, called clones with MiXCR and kept productive beta chains. CDR3 protein duplicates are merged, each entry listing the most common genes and DNA. For this sample the table gives tens of thousands of distinct CDR3 sequences, of which about 6.3% were detected only once. The top ten hold about 7% of the sample. The treatment or condition label on this specimen signifies: allogeneic hematopoietic cell transplantation with graft depleted of TCRalphabeta T cells and CD19 B cells.

The sequences come from PBMCs, mostly from graft donor cells, collected 180 days after TCRalphabeta/CD19-depleted stem cell transplant. The receptors originated from a male patient between 5 and 17 years old who had a stem cell transplant for acute myeloid leukemia, so the T cells may come from the graft donor.

This clonotype was recorded many times. The rearrangement links TRBV30 to TRBJ2-5, with D maybe TRBD1 (6 bases). V was pared by 3 bases and J by 5 bases, with 16 bases between. The CDR3 runs to 14 residues. Germline V gene sequence: CDR1 GTSNPN, CDR2 SVGIG (reference sequence). CDR3 loop: CAWRGGPKGETQYF. Written as DNA, the CDR3 is TGTGCCTGGAGAGGGGGACCAAAAGGGGAGACCCAGTACTTC.

This clonotype came up many times. The V call is TRBV5-4, the J call TRBJ2-4; 10 bases align to TRBD1. Germline V gives CDR1 SGHNT, CDR2 YYREEE (reference sequence). Trimming took 4 bases from V and 8 from J; bases not matched to a gene: 15. This CDR3 comprises 17 residues. The CDR3 is CASSTRDRGLIGDIQYF. The CDR3 nucleotides read TGTGCCAGCAGCACCCGGGACAGGGGCTTAATCGGTGACATTCAGTACTTC. Full variable domain (missing parts from reference TRBV5-4 and TRBJ2-4): ETGVTQSPTHLIKTRGQQVTLRCSSQSGHNTVSWYQQALGQGPQFIFQYYREEENGRGNFPPRFSGLQFPNYSSELNVNALELDDSALYLCASSTRDRGLIGDIQYFGAGTRLSVL.

This clonotype was seen only a few times. The chain links TRBV19 to TRBJ2-7; D possibly matches TRBD1 or TRBD2 (5 bases each). CDR3 size: 14 residues. Germline V gene data show CDR1 as LNHDA and CDR2 as SQIVND (reference sequence). The ends were cut back, 7 bases at V and 7 bases at J, with 20 bases in the middle. As DNA, the CDR3 is TGTGCCAGTACCACACCGGGACCCGGAGAGGAGCAGTACTTC. It specifies CASTTPGPGEEQYF.

This clonotype was recorded at least ten times. The chain carries TRBV3-1 and TRBJ1-6, with TRBD1 as a possible D gene (6 bases). Trimming stripped 7 bases from V and 0 bases from J, with 10 bases between. CDR3 length equals 15 residues. Germline V gene lookup returns CDR1 LGHDT and CDR2 YNNKEL (reference sequence). CDR3 sequence reads: CASTQGSSYNSPLHF. DNA for the CDR3: TGTGCCAGCACCCAGGGGAGCTCCTATAATTCACCCCTCCACTTT.

This clonotype was detected many times. The chain joins TRBV6-2 or TRBV6-3 to TRBJ2-3, with 10 bases aligning to TRBD1. V shed 2 bases, J shed 3 bases, and the junction held 5 bases outside the gene matches. The germline gives CDR1 MNHEY, CDR2 SVGEGT. The CDR3 loop spans 16 amino acids. The CDR3 here is CASSYPTGGWTDTQYF. CDR3 in DNA: TGTGCCAGCAGTTACCCGACAGGGGGCTGGACAGATACGCAGTATTTT.

This clonotype was found many times. The chain combines TRBV30 with TRBJ2-3; D remains unclear. The V gene's germline CDR1 is GTSNPN and CDR2 SVGIG (reference sequence). The CDR3 runs 13 residues. Trimming left V 0 bases short and J 7 bases short, with 11 bases between. The CDR3 is CAWSVGKVNTQYF. The CDR3 DNA follows: TGTGCCTGGAGTGTAGGGAAGGTGAATACGCAGTATTTT.

This clonotype was seen at least ten times. The V call is TRBV6-2 or TRBV6-3, the J call TRBJ2-2; 9 bases agree with TRBD1. Germline CDR1 MNHEY, CDR2 SVGEGT. The CDR3 has 17 residues. V dropped 2 bases and J dropped 4; count of bases not matched to a gene: 8. The CDR3 spells CASSYTWRDRATGELFF. The DNA of the CDR3 is TGTGCCAGCAGTTACACTTGGCGGGACAGGGCCACCGGGGAGCTGTTTTTT.

This clonotype was seen repeatedly, ten times or more. CDR3 bases: TGTGCCAGCAGCCAGGGTCCCCCCCGACTAGTAACGGGCGACGAGCAGTACTTC. It translates to CASSQGPPRLVTGDEQYF. The genes are TRBV4-2 and TRBJ2-7; D is possibly TRBD2 (6 bases). CDR3 size: 18 residues. V was clipped by 3 bases and J by 5 bases, with 26 bases between them. Germline CDR1 is LGHNA and CDR2 is YNFKEQ.

This clonotype appeared many times. The gene calls are TRBV14 and TRBJ2-5; D unresolved. This CDR3 comprises 11 residues. Looked up from germline, CDR1 is SGHDN and CDR2 is FVKESK. V was trimmed by 3 bases and J by 4 bases, leaving 3 bases between them. The CDR3 reads CASSHGETQYF. The CDR3 DNA is TGTGCCAGCAGCCATGGAGAGACCCAGTACTTC.

The table lists this clonotype with many counts. The genes are TRBV5-6 and TRBJ2-3; 7 positions agree with TRBD1. Germline V gene sequence: CDR1 SGHDT, CDR2 YYEEEE. CDR3 length: 15 amino acids. The trim removed 1 base at V and 2 bases at J, leaving 4 bases unmatched. The CDR3 DNA is TGTGCCAGCAGCTTGAGACAGGGAATCACAGATACGCAGTATTTT. As protein: CASSLRQGITDTQYF.

The table lists this clonotype with many counts. The rearrangement uses TRBV9 and TRBJ1-1; TRBD1 agrees at 7 bases. Looked up from germline, CDR1 is SGDLS and CDR2 is YYNGEE. CDR3 size: 13 residues. V shed 3 bases and J 3 bases; nucleotides not matched to a gene: 2. CDR3 nucleotide sequence: TGTGCCAGCAGCGCCACAGGGGACACTGAAGCTTTCTTT. This codes for CASSATGDTEAFF.

This clonotype is labeled medium-sized. This sequence joins TRBV5-1 and TRBJ2-7; D perhaps matches TRBD1 (6 bases). This CDR3 is built from 16 residues. Germline CDR1 is SGHRS and CDR2 is YFSETQ. V lost 4 bases and J 6 bases, leaving 23 bases between the germline ends. The chain's CDR3 is CASSVVTGPTPFEQYF. CDR3 in DNA: TGCGCCAGCAGCGTGGTGACAGGTCCTACTCCGTTCGAGCAGTACTTC.

By sample share, this clonotype is medium-sized. The chain joins TRBV3-1 to TRBJ2-6; 9 positions agree with TRBD1. The junction had 3 bases not matched to a gene; V was cut back by 0 bases and J by 0 bases. This CDR3 comprises 18 residues. From germline, CDR1 is LGHDT and CDR2 YNNKEL (reference sequence). CDR3 region: CASSQDWTGASGANVLTF. CDR3 nucleotides: TGTGCCAGCAGCCAAGACTGGACAGGGGCCTCTGGGGCCAACGTCCTGACTTTC.

This clonotype was seen ten or more times. CDR3: CASSTGLGGETQYF. The CDR3, as DNA: TGTGCCAGTAGTACCGGACTAGGGGGAGAGACCCAGTACTTC. The chain carries TRBV19 and TRBJ2-5; possibly TRBD2 for D (7 bases). In germline, CDR1 is LNHDA, CDR2 SQIVND (reference sequence). V was trimmed by 4 bases and J by 4 bases, leaving 13 bases between them. This CDR3 has 14 residues.

This clonotype qualifies as medium-sized (0.01 to 0.1%). The chain joins TRBV7-8 to TRBJ1-5; D possibly corresponds to TRBD1 (6 bases). The length of the CDR3 is 15 residues. Trimming shortened V by 6 bases and J by 2 bases, and 14 bases separated the two germline ends. Looked up from germline, CDR1 is SGHVS and CDR2 is FQNEAQ. CDR3 sequence reads: CASRDDRNGNQPQHF. The CDR3 nucleotides read TGTGCCAGCAGGGACGACAGGAACGGCAATCAGCCCCAGCATTTT.

This clonotype was observed many times. This chain uses TRBV20-1 with TRBJ1-1; D not certain. The CDR3 covers 12 residues. The germline V and J ends were trimmed by 5 bases and 5 bases, with 12 bases remaining between them. Germline V lookup: CDR1 DFQATT, CDR2 SNEGSKA (reference sequence). Here the CDR3 DNA reads TGCAGTGCTGAAGGCCGAGGGACTGAAGCTTTCTTT. It encodes CSAEGRGTEAFF.

This clonotype was detected many times. The chain joins TRBV20-1 to TRBJ2-1, with 11 nucleotides matching TRBD2. This CDR3 comprises 16 residues. CDR1 and CDR2 (germline): DFQATT, SNEGSKA (reference sequence). J was trimmed by 5 bases and V by 0 bases; bases with no gene match: 6. Written as DNA, the CDR3 is TGCAGTGCTAGAGATCCACTAGCGGGAGAACACAATGAGCAGTTCTTC. Amino acids: CSARDPLAGEHNEQFF.

This clonotype was detected many times. The rearrangement joins TRBV10-3 to TRBJ2-1; either TRBD1 or TRBD2 may supply D (6 bases each). CDR3 length equals 15 residues. Germline CDR1 reads ENHRY; CDR2 reads SYGVKD. Between the trimmed V and J ends, which lost 4 bases and 3 bases, there was a span of 13 bases. CDR3 sequence (DNA): TGTGCCATCAGTGGGGACGGGGGCAACTACAATGAGCAGTTCTTC. Translation gives CAISGDGGNYNEQFF.

This sequence joins TRBV20-1 and TRBJ1-3; D might be TRBD1 (6 bases). The CDR3 has 14 amino acids. The germline CDR1 and CDR2 sequences are DFQATT and SNEGSKA (reference sequence). For the CDR3, the DNA is TGCTTTGGGGGCCACGCGGGGGGAGGAAACACCATATATTTT. Translation gives CFGGHAGGGNTIYF.

This clonotype was observed many times. V usage is TRBV7-9 and J usage is TRBJ2-2; no reliable D call. The V end lost 4 bases, the J end lost 4 bases, and 10 bases lay between the germline ends. This CDR3 contains 14 residues. Germline V lookup: CDR1 SEHNR, CDR2 FQNEAQ (reference sequence). CDR3 region: CASSSLGPTGELFF. CDR3 nucleotide sequence: TGTGCCAGCAGCTCCTTAGGGCCCACCGGGGAGCTGTTTTTT. Full variable domain (outside the CDR3, taken from reference TRBV7-9 and TRBJ2-2): DTGVSQNPRHKITKRGQNVTFRCDPISEHNRLYWYRQTLGQGPEFLTYFQNEAQLEKSRLLSDRFSAERPKGSFSTLEIQRTEQGDSAMYLCASSSLGPTGELFFGEGSRLTVL.

Many counts were recorded for this clonotype. The V call is TRBV4-3, the J call TRBJ2-1; no reliable D call. The CDR3 has 17 residues. The V gene's germline CDR1 is LGHNA and CDR2 YSLEER. V dropped 0 bases and J dropped 2 bases, with 14 bases sitting between them. The CDR3 nucleotides read TGCGCCAGCAGCCAAGATCCAAGGGCAGGCACCTACAATGAGCAGTTCTTC. It codes for CASSQDPRAGTYNEQFF.

This clonotype was counted ten times or more. The gene calls are TRBV7-9 and TRBJ1-3; 9 bases map to TRBD1. This CDR3 spans 18 amino acids. Germline trimming cut 10 bases from V and 9 bases from J; bases unmatched to any gene: 25. The germline gives CDR1 SEHNR, CDR2 FQNEAQ (reference sequence). CDR3 sequence: CANRSTSGTGLRDCTIYF. For the CDR3, the DNA is TGTGCCAACAGGAGTACCTCCGGGACAGGGCTAAGGGACTGCACCATATATTTT.

This clonotype was picked up many times. The gene calls are TRBV28 and TRBJ2-7, with 8 positions matching TRBD2. V lost 6 bases to trimming and J lost 1 base; unmatched junction nucleotides: 8. This CDR3 region has 15 residues. Germline assignment: CDR1 MDHEN and CDR2 SYDVKM. CDR3 sequence: CASRAAGGLSYEQYF. The DNA of the CDR3 is TGTGCCAGCAGAGCTGCGGGGGGACTTTCCTACGAGCAGTACTTC.

The rearrangement joins TRBV27 to TRBJ2-1; 8 nucleotides line up with TRBD1. The CDR3 extends over 13 amino acids. CDR1 and CDR2 from the germline V gene are MNHEY and SMNVEV (reference sequence). The V and J ends lost 8 bases and 4 bases, in that order; junction bases with no gene match: 4. The CDR3, as DNA: TGTGCCAGCCGGACAGGGATATACAATGAGCAGTTCTTC. This codes for CASRTGIYNEQFF.

This clonotype was seen many times. J is TRBJ2-1 and V is TRBV4-2; TRBD1 matches 9 bases. Per germline, CDR1 LGHNA and CDR2 YNFKEQ. There are 16 residues in the CDR3. With V trimmed by 3 bases and J by 2 bases, 5 bases remained unmatched. As DNA, the CDR3 is TGTGCCAGCAGCCAGGGACAGGGTGGACCCTACAATGAGCAGTTCTTC. Its translation is CASSQGQGGPYNEQFF.

This clonotype was seen repeatedly, ten times or more. The chain combines TRBV14 with TRBJ2-2; 9 bases map to TRBD2. The germline gives CDR1 SGHDN, CDR2 FVKESK. The CDR3 spans 16 residues. Trimming took 5 bases from V and 2 from J; bases not matched to a gene: 6. The CDR3 is CASSGRLAVNTGELFF. The CDR3 nucleotides are TGTGCCAGCAGCGGGCGACTAGCGGTCAACACCGGGGAGCTGTTTTTT.